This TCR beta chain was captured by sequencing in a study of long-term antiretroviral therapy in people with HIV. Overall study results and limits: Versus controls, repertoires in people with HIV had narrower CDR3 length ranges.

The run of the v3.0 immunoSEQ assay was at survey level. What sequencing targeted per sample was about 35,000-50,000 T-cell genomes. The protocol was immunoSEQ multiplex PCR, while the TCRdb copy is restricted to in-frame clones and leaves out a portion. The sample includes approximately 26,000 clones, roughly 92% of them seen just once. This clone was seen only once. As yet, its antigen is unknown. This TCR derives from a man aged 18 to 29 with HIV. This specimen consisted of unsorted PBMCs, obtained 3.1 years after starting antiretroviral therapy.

CDR3 coding DNA: TGTGCCAGCACCTCTTGGACAGGGAGTAACACCTTC. Amino acid sequence: CASTSWTGSNTF. This chain uses TRBV6-1 with TRBJ1-2, with 8 bases that match TRBD1. The V and J ends lost 7 bases and 12 bases, in that order; junction bases with no gene match: 10. This CDR3 has 12 amino acids. Germline V CDR1 and CDR2: MNHNS, SASEGT.